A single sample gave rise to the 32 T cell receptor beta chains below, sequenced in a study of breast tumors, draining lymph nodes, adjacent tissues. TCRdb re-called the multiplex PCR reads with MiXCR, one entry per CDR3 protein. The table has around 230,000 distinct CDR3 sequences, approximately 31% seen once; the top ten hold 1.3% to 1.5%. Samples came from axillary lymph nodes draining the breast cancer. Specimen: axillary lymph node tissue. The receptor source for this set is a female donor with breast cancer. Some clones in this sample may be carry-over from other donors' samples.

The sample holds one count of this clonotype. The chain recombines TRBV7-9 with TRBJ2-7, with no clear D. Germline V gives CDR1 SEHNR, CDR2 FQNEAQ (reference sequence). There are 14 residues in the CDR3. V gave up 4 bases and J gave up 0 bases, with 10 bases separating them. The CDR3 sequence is CASSSGARSYEQYF. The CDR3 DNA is TGTGCCAGCAGCTCTGGTGCACGCTCCTACGAGCAGTACTTC.

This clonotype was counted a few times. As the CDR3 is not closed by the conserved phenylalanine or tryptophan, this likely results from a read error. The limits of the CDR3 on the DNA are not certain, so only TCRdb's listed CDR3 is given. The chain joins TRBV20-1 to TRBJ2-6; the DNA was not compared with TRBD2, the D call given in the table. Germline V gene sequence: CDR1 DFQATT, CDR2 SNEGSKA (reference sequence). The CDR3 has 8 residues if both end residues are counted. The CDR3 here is CSAPRLTL.

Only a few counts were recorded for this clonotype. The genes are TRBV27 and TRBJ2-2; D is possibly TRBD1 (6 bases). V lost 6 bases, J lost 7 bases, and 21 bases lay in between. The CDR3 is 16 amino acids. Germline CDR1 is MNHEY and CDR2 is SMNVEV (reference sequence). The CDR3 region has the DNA TGTGCCAGCAGATCTACAGGGTTGCTTCGTGGCGGGGAGCTGTTTTTT. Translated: CASRSTGLLRGGELFF.

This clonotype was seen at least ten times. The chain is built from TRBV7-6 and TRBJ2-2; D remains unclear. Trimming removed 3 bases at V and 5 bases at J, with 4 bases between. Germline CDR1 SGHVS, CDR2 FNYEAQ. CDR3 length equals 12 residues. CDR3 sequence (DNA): TGTGCCAGCAGCTTTACGACCGGGGAGCTGTTTTTT. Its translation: CASSFTTGELFF.

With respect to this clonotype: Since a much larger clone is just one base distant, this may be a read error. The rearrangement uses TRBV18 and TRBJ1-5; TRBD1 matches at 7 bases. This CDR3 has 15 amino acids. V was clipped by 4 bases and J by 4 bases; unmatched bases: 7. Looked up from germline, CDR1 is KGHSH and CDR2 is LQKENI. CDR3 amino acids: CASSLPTGLNQPQHF. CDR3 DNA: TGTGCCAGCTCACTTCCGACAGGGCTAAATCAGCCCCAGCATTTT.

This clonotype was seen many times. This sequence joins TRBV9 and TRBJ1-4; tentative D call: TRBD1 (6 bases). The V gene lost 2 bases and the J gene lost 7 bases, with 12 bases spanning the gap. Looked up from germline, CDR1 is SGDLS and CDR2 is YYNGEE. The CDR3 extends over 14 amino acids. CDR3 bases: TGTGCCAGCAGCGTGGGGGGGCGCGCTGAAAAACTGTTTTTT. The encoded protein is CASSVGGRAEKLFF.

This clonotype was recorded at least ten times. The CDR3 loop reads CASSYSGRGGGQYF. CDR3 coding DNA: TGTGCCAGCAGTTACTCGGGCCGGGGTGGGGGCCAGTACTTC. This rearrangement joins TRBV6-5 to TRBJ2-5; D could derive from TRBD1 or TRBD2 (5 bases each). Between the trimmed V and J ends, which lost 0 bases and 10 bases, there was a span of 15 bases. The CDR3 is 14 residues long. Germline lookup yields CDR1 MNHEY and CDR2 SVGAGI.

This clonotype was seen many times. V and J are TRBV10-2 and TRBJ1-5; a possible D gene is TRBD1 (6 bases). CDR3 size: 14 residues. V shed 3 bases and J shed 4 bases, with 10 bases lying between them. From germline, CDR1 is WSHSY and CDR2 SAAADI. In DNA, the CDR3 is TGCGCCAGCAGTGAATCCGGGACAAATCAGCCCCAGCATTTT. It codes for CASSESGTNQPQHF.

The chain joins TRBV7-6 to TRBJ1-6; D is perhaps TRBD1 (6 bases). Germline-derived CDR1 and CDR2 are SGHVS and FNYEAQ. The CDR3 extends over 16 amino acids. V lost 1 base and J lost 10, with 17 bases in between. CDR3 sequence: CASSLGLITGASPLHF. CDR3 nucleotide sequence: TGTGCCAGCAGCTTAGGTTTGATAACGGGGGCGTCACCCCTCCACTTT.

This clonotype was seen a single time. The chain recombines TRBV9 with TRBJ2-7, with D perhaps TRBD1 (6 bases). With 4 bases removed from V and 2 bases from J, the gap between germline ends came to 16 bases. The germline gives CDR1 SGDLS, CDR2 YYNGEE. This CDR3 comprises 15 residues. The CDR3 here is CASSLAGTRAYEQYF. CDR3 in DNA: TGTGCCAGCAGCTTGGCCGGGACAAGGGCCTACGAGCAGTACTTC.

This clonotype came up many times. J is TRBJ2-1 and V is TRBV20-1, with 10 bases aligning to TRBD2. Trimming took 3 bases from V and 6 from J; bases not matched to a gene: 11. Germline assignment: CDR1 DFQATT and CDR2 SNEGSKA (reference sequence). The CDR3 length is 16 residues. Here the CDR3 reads CSARASGRAPLNEQFF. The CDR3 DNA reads TGCAGTGCTAGGGCAAGCGGGAGGGCTCCCCTCAATGAGCAGTTCTTC.

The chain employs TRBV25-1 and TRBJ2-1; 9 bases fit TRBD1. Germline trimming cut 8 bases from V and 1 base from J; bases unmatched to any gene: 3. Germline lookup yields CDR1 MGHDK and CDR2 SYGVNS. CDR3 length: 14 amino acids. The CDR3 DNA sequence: TGTGCCAGCTACGGGACAGGGTCCTACAATGAGCAGTTCTTC. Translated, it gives CASYGTGSYNEQFF.

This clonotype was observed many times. The CDR3 loop reads CASSLAGVAGYEQYF. DNA for the CDR3: TGTGCCAGCAGTTTAGCGGGGGTAGCGGGCTACGAGCAGTACTTC. V gene TRBV12-3 or TRBV12-4 combines with J gene TRBJ2-7; 7 nucleotides match TRBD2. V was pared by 0 bases and J by 3 bases, with 5 bases of the junction left unmatched. The CDR3 is 15 residues long.

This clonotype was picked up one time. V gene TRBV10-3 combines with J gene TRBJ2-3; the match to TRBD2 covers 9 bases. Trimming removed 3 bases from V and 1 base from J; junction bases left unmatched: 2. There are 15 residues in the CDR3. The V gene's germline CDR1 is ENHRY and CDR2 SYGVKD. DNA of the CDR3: TGTGCCATCAGTGACGCGGGAGGGGGCACAGATACGCAGTATTTT. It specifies CAISDAGGGTDTQYF.

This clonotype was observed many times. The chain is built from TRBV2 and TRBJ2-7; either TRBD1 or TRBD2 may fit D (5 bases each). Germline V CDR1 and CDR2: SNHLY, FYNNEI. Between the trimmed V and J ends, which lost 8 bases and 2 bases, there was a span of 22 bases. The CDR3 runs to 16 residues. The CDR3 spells CASDATTEGLTYEQYF. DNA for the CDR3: TGTGCCAGCGACGCGACCACCGAGGGGCTAACCTACGAGCAGTACTTC.

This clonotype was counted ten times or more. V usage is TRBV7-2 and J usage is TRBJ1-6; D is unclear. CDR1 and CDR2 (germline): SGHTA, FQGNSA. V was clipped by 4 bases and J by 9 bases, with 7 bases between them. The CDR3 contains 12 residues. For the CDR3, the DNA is TGTGCCAGCAGCTACCGGGGTTCACCCCTCCACTTT. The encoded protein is CASSYRGSPLHF. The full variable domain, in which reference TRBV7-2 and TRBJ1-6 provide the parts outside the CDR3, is GAGVSQSPSNKVTEKGKDVELRCDPISGHTALYWYRQSLGQGLEFLIYFQGNSAPDKSGLPSDRFSAERTGGSVSTLTIQRTQQEDSAVYLCASSYRGSPLHFGNGTRLTVT.

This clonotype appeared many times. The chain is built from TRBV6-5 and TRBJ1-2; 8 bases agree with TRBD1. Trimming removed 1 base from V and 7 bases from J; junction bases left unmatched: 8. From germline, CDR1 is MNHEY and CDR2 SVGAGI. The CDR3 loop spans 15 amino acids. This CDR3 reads CASSYFQGGTGGYTF. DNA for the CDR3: TGTGCCAGCAGTTACTTCCAGGGGGGGACAGGTGGCTACACCTTC.

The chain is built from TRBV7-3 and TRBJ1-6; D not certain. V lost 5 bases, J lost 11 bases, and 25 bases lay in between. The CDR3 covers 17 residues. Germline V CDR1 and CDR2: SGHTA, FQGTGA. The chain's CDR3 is CASSVSGKAGELPPLHF. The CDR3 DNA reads TGTGCCAGCAGCGTCTCCGGGAAGGCCGGGGAGCTGCCACCCCTCCACTTT.

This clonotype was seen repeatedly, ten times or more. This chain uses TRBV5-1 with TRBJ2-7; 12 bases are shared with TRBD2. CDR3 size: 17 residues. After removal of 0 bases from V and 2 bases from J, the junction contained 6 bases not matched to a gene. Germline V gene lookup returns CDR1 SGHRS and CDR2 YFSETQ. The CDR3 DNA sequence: TGCGCCAGCAGCTTGGACGCTAGCGGGAGGGACACCTACGAGCAGTACTTC. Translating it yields CASSLDASGRDTYEQYF.

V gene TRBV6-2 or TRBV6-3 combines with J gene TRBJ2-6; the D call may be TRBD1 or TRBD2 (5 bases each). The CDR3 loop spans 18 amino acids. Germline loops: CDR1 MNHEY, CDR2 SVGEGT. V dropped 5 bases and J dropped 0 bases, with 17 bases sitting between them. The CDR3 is CASSQTGTVISGANVLTF. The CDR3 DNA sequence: TGTGCCAGCAGTCAGACCGGGACGGTTATCTCTGGGGCCAACGTCCTGACTTTC.

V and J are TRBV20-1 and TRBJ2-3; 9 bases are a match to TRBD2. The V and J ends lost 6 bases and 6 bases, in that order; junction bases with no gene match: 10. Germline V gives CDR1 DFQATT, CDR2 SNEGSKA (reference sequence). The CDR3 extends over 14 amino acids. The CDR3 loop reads CSALIAGDGDTQYF. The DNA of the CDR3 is TGCAGTGCCCTTATAGCGGGAGATGGCGATACGCAGTATTTT.

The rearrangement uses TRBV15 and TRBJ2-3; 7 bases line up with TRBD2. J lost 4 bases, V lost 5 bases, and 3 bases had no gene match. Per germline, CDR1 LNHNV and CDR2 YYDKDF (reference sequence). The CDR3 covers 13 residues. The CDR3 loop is CATSGRAPDTQYF. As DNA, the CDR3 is TGTGCCACCAGCGGGAGGGCCCCAGATACGCAGTATTTT.

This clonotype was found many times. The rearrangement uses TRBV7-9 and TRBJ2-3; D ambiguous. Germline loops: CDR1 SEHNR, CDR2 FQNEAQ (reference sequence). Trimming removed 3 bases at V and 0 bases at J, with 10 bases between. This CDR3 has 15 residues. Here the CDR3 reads CASSFGGFSTDTQYF. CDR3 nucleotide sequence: TGTGCCAGCAGCTTCGGTGGGTTTAGCACAGATACGCAGTATTTT.

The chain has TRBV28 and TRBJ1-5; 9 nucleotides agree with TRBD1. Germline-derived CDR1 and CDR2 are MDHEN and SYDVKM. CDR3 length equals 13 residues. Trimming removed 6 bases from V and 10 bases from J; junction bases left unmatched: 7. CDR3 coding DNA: TGTGCCAGCAGACTACAGGGGGCTGGACCCCAGCATTTT. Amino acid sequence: CASRLQGAGPQHF.

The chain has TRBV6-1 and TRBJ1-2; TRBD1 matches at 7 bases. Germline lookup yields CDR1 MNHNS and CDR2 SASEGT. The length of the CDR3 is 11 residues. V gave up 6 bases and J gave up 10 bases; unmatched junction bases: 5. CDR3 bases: TGTGCCAGCAGGGACAGGCATTCCTACACCTTC. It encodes CASRDRHSYTF.

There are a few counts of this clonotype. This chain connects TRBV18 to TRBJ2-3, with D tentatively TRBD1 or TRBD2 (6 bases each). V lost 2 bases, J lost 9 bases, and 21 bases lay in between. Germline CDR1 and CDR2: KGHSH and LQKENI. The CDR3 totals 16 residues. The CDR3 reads CASSPYAEGGTGTQYF. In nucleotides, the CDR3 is TGTGCCAGCTCACCATACGCGGAGGGGGGCACGGGGACGCAGTATTTT.

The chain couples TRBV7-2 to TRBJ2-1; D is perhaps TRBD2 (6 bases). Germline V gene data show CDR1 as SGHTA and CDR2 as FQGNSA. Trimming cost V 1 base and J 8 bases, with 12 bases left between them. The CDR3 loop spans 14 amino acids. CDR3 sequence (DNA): TGTGCCAGCAGCTTAGGCCCCGGGAGCGATGAGCAGTTCTTC. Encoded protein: CASSLGPGSDEQFF.

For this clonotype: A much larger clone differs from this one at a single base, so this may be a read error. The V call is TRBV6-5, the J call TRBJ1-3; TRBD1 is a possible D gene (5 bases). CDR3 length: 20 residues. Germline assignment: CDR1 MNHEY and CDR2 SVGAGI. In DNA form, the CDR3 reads TGTGCCAGCAGTAGAGACAGTTTCTTCCTACCACAGAGCTCTGGAAACACCATGTATTTT. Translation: CASSRDSFFLPQSSGNTMYF.

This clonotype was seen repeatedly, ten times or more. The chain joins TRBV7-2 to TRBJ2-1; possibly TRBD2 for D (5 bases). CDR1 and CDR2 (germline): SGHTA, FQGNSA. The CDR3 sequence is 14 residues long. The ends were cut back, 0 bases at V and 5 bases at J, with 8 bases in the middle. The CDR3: CASSLAGNHNEQFF. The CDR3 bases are TGTGCCAGCAGCTTAGCCGGGAATCACAATGAGCAGTTCTTC.

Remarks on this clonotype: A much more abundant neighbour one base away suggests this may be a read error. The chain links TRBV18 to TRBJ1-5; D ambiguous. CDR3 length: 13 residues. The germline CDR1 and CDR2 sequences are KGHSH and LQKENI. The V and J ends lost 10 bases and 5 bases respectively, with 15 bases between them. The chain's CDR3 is CANSLDGDQPQHF. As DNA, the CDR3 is TGTGCCAACTCCCTCGACGGAGATCAGCCCCAGCATTTT.

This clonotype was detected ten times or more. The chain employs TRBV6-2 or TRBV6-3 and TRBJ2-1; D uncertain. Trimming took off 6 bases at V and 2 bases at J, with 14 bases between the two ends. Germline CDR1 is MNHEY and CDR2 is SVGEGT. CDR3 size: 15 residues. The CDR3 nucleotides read TGTGCCAGCAGACTATCCCCTTATCCCTACAATGAGCAGTTCTTC. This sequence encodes CASRLSPYPYNEQFF.

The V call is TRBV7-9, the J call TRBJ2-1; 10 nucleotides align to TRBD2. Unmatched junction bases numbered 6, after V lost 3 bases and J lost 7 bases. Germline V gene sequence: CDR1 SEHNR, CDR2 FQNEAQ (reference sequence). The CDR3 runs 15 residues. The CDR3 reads CASSFLAGGLNEQFF. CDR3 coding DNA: TGTGCCAGCAGCTTTTTAGCGGGGGGTCTGAATGAGCAGTTCTTC.